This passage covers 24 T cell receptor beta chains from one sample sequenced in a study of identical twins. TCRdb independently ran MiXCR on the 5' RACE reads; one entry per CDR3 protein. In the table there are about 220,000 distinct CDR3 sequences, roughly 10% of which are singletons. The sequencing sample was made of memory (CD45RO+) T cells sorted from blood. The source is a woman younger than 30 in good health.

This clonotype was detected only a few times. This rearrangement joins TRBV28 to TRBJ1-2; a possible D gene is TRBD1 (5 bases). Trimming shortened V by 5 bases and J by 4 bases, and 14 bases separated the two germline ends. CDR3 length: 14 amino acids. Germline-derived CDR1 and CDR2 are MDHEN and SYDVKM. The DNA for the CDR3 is TGTGCCAGCAGTGCCGAGGGACGGGGCTATGGCTACACCTTC. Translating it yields CASSAEGRGYGYTF.

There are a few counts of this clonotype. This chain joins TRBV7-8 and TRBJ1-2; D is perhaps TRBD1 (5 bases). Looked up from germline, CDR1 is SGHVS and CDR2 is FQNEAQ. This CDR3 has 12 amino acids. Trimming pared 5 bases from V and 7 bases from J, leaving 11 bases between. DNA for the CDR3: TGTGCCAGCAGCCAGTGGGGGGGTGGCTACACCTTC. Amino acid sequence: CASSQWGGGYTF.

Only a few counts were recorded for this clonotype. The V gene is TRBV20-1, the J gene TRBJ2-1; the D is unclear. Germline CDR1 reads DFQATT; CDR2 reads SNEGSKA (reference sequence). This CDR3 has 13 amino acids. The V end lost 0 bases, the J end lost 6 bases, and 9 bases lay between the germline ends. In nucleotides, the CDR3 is TGCAGTGCTAGAGATGGGAAAAGCAATGAGCAGTTCTTC. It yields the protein CSARDGKSNEQFF.

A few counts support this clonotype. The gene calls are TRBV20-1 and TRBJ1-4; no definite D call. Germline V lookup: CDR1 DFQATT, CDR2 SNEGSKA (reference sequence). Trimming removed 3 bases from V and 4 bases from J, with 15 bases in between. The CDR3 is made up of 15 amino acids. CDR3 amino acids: CSASPPGALNEKLFF. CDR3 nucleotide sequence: TGCAGTGCTAGTCCCCCGGGCGCCCTTAATGAAAAACTGTTTTTT.

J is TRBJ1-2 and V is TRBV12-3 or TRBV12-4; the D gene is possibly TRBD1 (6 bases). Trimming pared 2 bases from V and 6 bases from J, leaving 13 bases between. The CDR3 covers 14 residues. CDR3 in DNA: TGTGCCAGCAGTTTACAGGGGAGTTGGGATGGCTACACCTTC. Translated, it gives CASSLQGSWDGYTF.

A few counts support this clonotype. The CDR3 region has the DNA TGCAGTGCTAGAGTAGCCCCAAAGGACACCATATATTTT. This sequence encodes CSARVAPKDTIYF. This rearrangement joins TRBV20-1 to TRBJ1-3; D call uncertain. CDR1 and CDR2 from the germline V gene are DFQATT and SNEGSKA (reference sequence). Trimming shortened V by 1 base and J by 8 bases, and 12 bases separated the two germline ends. The CDR3 loop spans 13 amino acids.

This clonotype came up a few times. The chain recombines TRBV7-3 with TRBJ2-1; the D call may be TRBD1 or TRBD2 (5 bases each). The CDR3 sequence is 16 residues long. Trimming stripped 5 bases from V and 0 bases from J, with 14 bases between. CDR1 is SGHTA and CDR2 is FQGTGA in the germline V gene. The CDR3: CASSPKGRNSYNEQFF. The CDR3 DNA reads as TGTGCCAGCAGCCCGAAGGGACGGAACTCCTACAATGAGCAGTTCTTC.

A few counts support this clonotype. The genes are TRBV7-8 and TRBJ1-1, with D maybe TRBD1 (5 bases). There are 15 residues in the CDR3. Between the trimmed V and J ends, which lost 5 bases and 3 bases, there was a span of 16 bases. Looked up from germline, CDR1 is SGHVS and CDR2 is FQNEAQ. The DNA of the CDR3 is TGTGCCAGCAGCCCGCGACAGAGTCGGGACACTGAAGCTTTCTTT. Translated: CASSPRQSRDTEAFF.

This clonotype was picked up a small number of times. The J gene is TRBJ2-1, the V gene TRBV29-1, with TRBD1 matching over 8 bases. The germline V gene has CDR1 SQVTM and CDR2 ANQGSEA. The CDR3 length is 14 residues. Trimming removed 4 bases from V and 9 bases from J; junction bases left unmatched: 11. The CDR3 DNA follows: TGCAGCGTTGTTGGACAGGGAGGCGTGGGTGAGCAGTTCTTC. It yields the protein CSVVGQGGVGEQFF.

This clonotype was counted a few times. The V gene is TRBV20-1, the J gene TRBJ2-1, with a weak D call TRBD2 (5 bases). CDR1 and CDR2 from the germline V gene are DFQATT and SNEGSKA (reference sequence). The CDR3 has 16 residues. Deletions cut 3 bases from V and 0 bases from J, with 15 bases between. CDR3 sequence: CSASFAEAASYNEQFF. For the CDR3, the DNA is TGCAGTGCTAGTTTTGCCGAAGCGGCCTCCTACAATGAGCAGTTCTTC.

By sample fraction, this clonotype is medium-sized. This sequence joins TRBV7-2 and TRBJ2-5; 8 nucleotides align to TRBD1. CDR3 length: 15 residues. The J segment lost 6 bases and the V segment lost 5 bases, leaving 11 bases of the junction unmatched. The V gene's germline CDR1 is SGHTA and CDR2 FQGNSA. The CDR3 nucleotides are TGTGCCAGCAGCCACGGACAGGGTATGAGGAAGACCCAGTACTTC. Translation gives CASSHGQGMRKTQYF.

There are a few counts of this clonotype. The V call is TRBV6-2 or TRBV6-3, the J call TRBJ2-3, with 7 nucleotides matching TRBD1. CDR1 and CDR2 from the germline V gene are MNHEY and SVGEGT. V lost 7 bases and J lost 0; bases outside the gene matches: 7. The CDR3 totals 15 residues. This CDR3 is CASISRGRSTDTQYF. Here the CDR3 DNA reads TGTGCCAGCATCTCGAGGGGGCGCAGCACAGATACGCAGTATTTT.

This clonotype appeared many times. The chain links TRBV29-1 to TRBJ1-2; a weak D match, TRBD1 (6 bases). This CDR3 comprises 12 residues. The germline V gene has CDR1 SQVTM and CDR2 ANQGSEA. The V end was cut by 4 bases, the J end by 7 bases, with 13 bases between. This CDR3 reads CSVAEQGSGYTF. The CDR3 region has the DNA TGCAGCGTTGCCGAACAGGGTTCTGGCTACACCTTC. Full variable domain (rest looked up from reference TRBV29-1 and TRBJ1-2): SAVISQKPSRDICQRGTSLTIQCQVDSQVTMMFWYRQQPGQSLTLIATANQGSEATYESGFVIDKFPISRPNLTFSTLTVSNMSPEDSSIYLCSVAEQGSGYTFGSGTRLTVV.

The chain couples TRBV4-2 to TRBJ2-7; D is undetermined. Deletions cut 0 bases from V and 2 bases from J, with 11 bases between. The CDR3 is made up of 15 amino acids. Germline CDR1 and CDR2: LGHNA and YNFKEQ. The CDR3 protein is CASSQDMSTTYEQYF. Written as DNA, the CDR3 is TGTGCCAGCAGCCAAGACATGTCTACAACCTACGAGCAGTACTTC.

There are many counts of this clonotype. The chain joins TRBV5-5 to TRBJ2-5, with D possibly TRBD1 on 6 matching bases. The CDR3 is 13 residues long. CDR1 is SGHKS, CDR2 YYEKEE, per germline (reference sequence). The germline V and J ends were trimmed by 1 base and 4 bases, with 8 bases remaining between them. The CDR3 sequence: CASSLLGGETQYF. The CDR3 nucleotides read TGTGCCAGCAGCTTGTTAGGGGGAGAGACCCAGTACTTC. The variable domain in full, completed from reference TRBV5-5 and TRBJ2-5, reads DAGVTQSPTHLIKTRGQQVTLRCSPISGHKSVSWYQQVLGQGPQFIFQYYEKEERGRGNFPDRFSARQFPNYSSELNVNALLLGDSALYLCASSLLGGETQYFGPGTRLLVL.

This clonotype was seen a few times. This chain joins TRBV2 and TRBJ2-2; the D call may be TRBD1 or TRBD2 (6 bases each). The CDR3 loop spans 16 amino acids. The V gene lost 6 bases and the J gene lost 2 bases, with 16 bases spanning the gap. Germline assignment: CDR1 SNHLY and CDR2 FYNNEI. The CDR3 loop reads CASRPYGGQNTGELFF. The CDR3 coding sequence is TGTGCCAGCAGACCCTATGGGGGGCAAAACACCGGGGAGCTGTTTTTT.

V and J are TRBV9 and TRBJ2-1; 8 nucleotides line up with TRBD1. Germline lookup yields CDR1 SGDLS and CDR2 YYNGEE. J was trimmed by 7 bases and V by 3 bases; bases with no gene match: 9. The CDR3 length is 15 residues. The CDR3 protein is CASSAHAQGVNEQFF. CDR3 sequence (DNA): TGTGCCAGCAGCGCCCACGCACAGGGGGTAAATGAGCAGTTCTTC.

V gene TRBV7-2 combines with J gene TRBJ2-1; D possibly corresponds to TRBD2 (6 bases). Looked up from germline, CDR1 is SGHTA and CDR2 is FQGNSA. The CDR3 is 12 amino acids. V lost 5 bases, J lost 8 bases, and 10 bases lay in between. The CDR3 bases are TGTGCCAGCAGCCCTAGGGACTATGAGCAGTTCTTC. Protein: CASSPRDYEQFF.

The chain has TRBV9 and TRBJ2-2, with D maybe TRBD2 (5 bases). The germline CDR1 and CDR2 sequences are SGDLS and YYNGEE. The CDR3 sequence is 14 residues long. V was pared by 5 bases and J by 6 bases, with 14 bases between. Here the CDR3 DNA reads TGTGCCAGCAGGGACGACAACGGGGCCGGGGAGCTGTTTTTT. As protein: CASRDDNGAGELFF.

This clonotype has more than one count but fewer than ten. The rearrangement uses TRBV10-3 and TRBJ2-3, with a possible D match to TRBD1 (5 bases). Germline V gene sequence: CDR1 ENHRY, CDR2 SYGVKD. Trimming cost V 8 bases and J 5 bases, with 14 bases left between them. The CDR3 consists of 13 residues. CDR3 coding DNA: TGTGCCATCGGCCCCAATACAGGAGATACGCAGTATTTT. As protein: CAIGPNTGDTQYF.

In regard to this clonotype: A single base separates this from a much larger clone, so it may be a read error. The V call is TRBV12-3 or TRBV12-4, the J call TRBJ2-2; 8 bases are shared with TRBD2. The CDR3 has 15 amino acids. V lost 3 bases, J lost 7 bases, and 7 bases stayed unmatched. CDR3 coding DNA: TGTGCCAGCAGTTTTGATGGACTAGCTGTCGGGGAGCTGTTTTTT. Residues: CASSFDGLAVGELFF.

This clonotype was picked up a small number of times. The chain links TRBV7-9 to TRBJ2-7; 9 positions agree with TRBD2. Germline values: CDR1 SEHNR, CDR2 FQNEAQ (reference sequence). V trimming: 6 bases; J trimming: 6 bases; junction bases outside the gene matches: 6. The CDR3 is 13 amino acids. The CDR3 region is CASSHSGSREQYF. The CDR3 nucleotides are TGTGCCAGCAGTCATAGCGGGAGTCGCGAGCAGTACTTC. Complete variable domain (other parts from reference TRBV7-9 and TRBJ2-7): DTGVSQNPRHKITKRGQNVTFRCDPISEHNRLYWYRQTLGQGPEFLTYFQNEAQLEKSRLLSDRFSAERPKGSFSTLEIQRTEQGDSAMYLCASSHSGSREQYFGPGTRLTVT.

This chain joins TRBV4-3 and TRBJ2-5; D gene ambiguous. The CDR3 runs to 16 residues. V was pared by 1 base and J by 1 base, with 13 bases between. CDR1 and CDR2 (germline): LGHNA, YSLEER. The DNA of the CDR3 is TGCGCCAGCAGCCAAGCTTATACGGGCTTCCAAGAGACCCAGTACTTC. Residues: CASSQAYTGFQETQYF.

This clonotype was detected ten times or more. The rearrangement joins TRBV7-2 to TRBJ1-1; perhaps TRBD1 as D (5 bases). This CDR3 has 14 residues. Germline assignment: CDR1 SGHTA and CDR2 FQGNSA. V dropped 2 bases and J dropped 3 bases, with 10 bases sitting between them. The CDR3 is CASSLLEGHTEAFF. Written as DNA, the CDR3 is TGTGCCAGCAGCTTACTCGAGGGGCACACTGAAGCTTTCTTT.